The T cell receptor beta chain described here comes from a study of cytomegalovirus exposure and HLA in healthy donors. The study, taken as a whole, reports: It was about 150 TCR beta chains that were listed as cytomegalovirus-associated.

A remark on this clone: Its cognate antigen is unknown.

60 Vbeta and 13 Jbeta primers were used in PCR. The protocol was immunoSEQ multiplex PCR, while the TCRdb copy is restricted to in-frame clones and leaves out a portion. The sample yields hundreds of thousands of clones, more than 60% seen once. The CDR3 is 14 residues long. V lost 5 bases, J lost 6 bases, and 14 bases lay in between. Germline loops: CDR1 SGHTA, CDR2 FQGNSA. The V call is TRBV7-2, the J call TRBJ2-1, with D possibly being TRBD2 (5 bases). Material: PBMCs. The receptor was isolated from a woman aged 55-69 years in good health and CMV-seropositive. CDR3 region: CASSPGLRGNEQFF. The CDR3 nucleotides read TGTGCCAGCAGCCCTGGACTCCGAGGCAATGAGCAGTTCTTC.